This T cell receptor beta chain is from a study of blood T cell repertoires in COVID-19. Germline trimming cut 1 base from V and 4 bases from J; bases unmatched to any gene: 10. This CDR3 has 18 residues. CDR1 KGHDR and CDR2 SFDVKD come from the germline V gene. This clone was recorded only once. The protocol was immunoSEQ multiplex PCR, while the TCRdb copy is restricted to in-frame clones and leaves out a portion. Of hundreds of thousands of clones listed, 70% to 90% are singletons. J is TRBJ2-3 and V is TRBV24-1; 10 bases agree with TRBD1. The sequencing sample was made of PBMCs or T cells enriched from blood (not recorded which). This sequence was found in a man between 18 and 35 years old who had recovered from COVID-19. CDR3 sequence: CATSDLMEGQGKADTQYF. The DNA of the CDR3 is TGTGCCACCAGTGATTTAATGGAGGGACAGGGGAAGGCAGATACGCAGTATTTT.